The 5 T cell receptor beta chains presented below share a single source sample, sequenced in a study of metastatic and nonmetastatic thyroid tumors. Every patient was untreated before thyroid surgery. Via MiXCR, TCRdb re-called the PCR reads. This sample has about 43,000 clones, with approximately 3% found just once. Sequencing used blood. These receptors originate from a female donor with papillary thyroid cancer or a benign thyroid nodule (not recorded which). Some clones in this sample may be carry-over from other donors' samples.

Ten or more counts support this clone. The chain is built from TRBV4-1 and TRBJ2-4, with 8 bases that match TRBD1. The V segment lost 1 base and the J segment 8 bases; nucleotides outside the gene matches: 10. The CDR3 runs 16 residues. CDR1 is MGHRA, CDR2 YSYEKL, per germline. The CDR3 nucleotides read TGCGCCAGCAGCCAAGGACCCTCAGACAGGGGAGACATTCAGTACTTC. Amino acid sequence: CASSQGPSDRGDIQYF.

This clone was counted many times. This chain connects TRBV4-2 to TRBJ2-3; 12 positions match TRBD2. Germline V gene sequence: CDR1 LGHNA, CDR2 YNFKEQ. The CDR3 has 17 amino acids. V lost 4 bases, J lost 4 bases, and 9 bases stayed unmatched. The DNA for the CDR3 is TGTGCCAGCAGCCCCCGACTAGCGGGAGACACGGCAGATACGCAGTATTTT. Amino acids: CASSPRLAGDTADTQYF.

This clone was detected ten times or more. CDR3 nucleotide sequence: TGTGCCAGTAGCGACACAGGGATTCGGCAGCCCCAGCATTTT. This codes for CASSDTGIRQPQHF. The V gene is TRBV19, the J gene TRBJ1-5; D perhaps matches TRBD1 (6 bases). The germline gives CDR1 LNHDA, CDR2 SQIVND (reference sequence). The CDR3 contains 14 residues. The ends were cut back, 6 bases at V and 7 bases at J, with 16 bases in the middle.

This clone was seen a handful of times. A single base separates this from a much larger clone, so it may be a read error. Other DNA sequences in this sample translate to the same CDR3. The gene calls are TRBV28 and TRBJ1-5; D unclear. V was cut by 0 bases and J by 0 bases, with 9 bases left in between. The CDR3 runs 16 residues. Germline V gene data show CDR1 as MDHEN and CDR2 as SYDVKM. CDR3 residues: CASSLWGVSSNQPQHF. The CDR3 DNA reads as TGTGCCAGCAGTTTATGGGGTGTTTCTAGCAATCAGCCCCAGCATTTT.

This clone was detected many times. The rearrangement links TRBV5-6 to TRBJ2-4, with no clear D. CDR3 length: 12 residues. V shed 0 bases and J shed 9 bases, with 7 bases lying between them. CDR1 and CDR2 (germline): SGHDT, YYEEEE. DNA for the CDR3: TGTGCCAGCAGCTTGGACCTCGGCATTCAGTACTTC. Residues: CASSLDLGIQYF.